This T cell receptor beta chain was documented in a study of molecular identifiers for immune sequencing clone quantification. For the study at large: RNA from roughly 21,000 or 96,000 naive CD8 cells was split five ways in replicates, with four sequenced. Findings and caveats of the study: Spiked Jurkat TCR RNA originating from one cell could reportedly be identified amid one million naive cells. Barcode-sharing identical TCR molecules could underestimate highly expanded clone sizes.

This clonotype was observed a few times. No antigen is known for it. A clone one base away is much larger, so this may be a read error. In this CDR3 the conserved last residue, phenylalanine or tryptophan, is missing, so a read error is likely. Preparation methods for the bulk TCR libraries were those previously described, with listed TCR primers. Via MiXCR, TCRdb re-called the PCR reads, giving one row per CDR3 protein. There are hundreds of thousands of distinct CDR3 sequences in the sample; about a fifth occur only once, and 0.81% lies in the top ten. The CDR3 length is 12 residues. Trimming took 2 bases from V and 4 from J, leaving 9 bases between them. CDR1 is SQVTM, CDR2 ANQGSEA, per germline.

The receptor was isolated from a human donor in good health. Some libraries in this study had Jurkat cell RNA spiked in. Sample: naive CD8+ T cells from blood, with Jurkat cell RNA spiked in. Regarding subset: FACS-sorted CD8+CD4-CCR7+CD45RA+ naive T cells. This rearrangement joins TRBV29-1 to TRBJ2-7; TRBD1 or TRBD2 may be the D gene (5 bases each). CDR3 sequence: CSVESGRYEQYS. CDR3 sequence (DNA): TGCAGCGTTGAATCAGGGAGATACGAGCAGTACTCC.